This entry lists 4 T cell receptor beta chains sequenced from one sample in a study of long-term antiretroviral therapy in people with HIV. At survey level, the immunoSEQ assay was run in its v3.0 version. This table comes from immunoSEQ multiplex PCR, and its TCRdb copy is limited to in-frame clones, with some not included. The sample contains tens of thousands of clones, 86% of which appear only once. The sample was unsorted PBMCs, taken 0.8 years after starting antiretroviral therapy. These receptor sequences come from a woman aged 25 to 39 with HIV.

The chain joins TRBV29-1 to TRBJ2-5; weak D call: TRBD1 (5 bases). This CDR3 comprises 11 residues. Germline V gene data show CDR1 as SQVTM and CDR2 as ANQGSEA. CDR3 amino acids: CAEGQGETQYF. The CDR3 region has the DNA TGCGCAGAAGGGCAGGGCGAGACCCAGTACTTC.

The rearrangement links TRBV5-3 to TRBJ2-7, with 13 positions matching TRBD2. TRBV5-3 is noted as an ORF with a role that remains uncertain. The CDR3 is 16 residues long. V gave up 3 bases and J gave up 2 bases; unmatched junction bases: 5. The CDR3 bases are TGTGCCAGAAGCTCTACTAGCGGGGGGGCACCCTACGAGCAGTACGTC. Its translation is CARSSTSGGAPYEQYV.

The chain joins TRBV4-1 to TRBJ1-5, with 7 bases aligning to TRBD1. Trimming at V came to 0 bases and at J to 6 bases, leaving 8 bases not matched to a gene. Germline V CDR1 and CDR2: MGHRA, YSYEKL. The CDR3 runs to 16 residues. The CDR3 region has the DNA TGCGCCAGCAGCCAAGAAGCCACAGGGGTGGGTCAGCCCCAGCATTTT. It yields the protein CASSQEATGVGQPQHF.

This chain links TRBV6-1 with TRBJ1-5; possibly TRBD1 for D (6 bases). Germline V lookup: CDR1 MNHNS, CDR2 SASEGT. The CDR3 loop spans 13 amino acids. Trimming removed 4 bases from V and 3 bases from J, with 7 bases in between. The CDR3 reads CASSGGANQPQHF. In DNA form, the CDR3 reads TGTGCCAGCAGTGGGGGGGCCAATCAGCCCCAGCATTTT.